The next 20 T cell receptor beta chains were all read from a single sample in a study of CDR3 diversity in severe acne. TCRdb recomputed calls from the PCR reads with MiXCR, one row per CDR3 protein. The sample lists fewer than 90,000 distinct CDR3 sequences; around 49% were seen once. The material sequenced was blood. The receptors derive from a male donor in good health, without acne.

V gene TRBV2 combines with J gene TRBJ2-7, with no clear D. V was cut by 4 bases and J by 6 bases, with 10 bases left in between. The length of the CDR3 is 12 residues. The germline CDR1 and CDR2 sequences are SNHLY and FYNNEI. CDR3 protein: CASSAVAGEQYF. The CDR3 DNA reads TGTGCCAGCAGTGCAGTGGCTGGCGAGCAGTACTTC. Full variable domain (rest looked up from reference TRBV2 and TRBJ2-7): EPEVTQTPSHQVTQMGQEVILRCVPISNHLYFYWYRQILGQKVEFLVSFYNNEISEKSEIFDDQFSVERPDGSNFTLKIRSTKLEDSAMYFCASSAVAGEQYFGPGTRLTVT.

The chain has TRBV11-1 and TRBJ2-7, with D maybe TRBD2 (7 bases). Germline V lookup: CDR1 SGHAT, CDR2 FQDESV (reference sequence). Trimming took off 0 bases at V and 3 bases at J, with 18 bases between the two ends. CDR3 length: 17 amino acids. The CDR3 region has the DNA TGTGCCAGCAGCTTAGCGCGGGGAGGGGGGCCATACTACGAGCAGTACTTC. It codes for CASSLARGGGPYYEQYF.

This clonotype has a handful of counts. The genes are TRBV9 and TRBJ2-6, with D perhaps TRBD1 (5 bases). Germline V gene lookup returns CDR1 SGDLS and CDR2 YYNGEE. This CDR3 region has 17 residues. The ends were cut back, 3 bases at V and 4 bases at J, with 17 bases in the middle. In DNA, the CDR3 is TGTGCCAGCAGCGCCCACCCCGGACACTCCGGGGCCAACGTCCTGACTTTC. Encoded protein: CASSAHPGHSGANVLTF.

The V gene is TRBV5-8, the J gene TRBJ2-5, with D perhaps matching TRBD2 (6 bases). The CDR3 extends over 15 amino acids. V lost 1 base to trimming and J lost 5 bases, with 15 bases between them. Per germline, CDR1 SGHTS and CDR2 YDEGEE. CDR3 nucleotides: TGTGCCAGCAGCTTGATGACGGGAGTTAAGGAGACCCAGTACTTC. Encoded protein: CASSLMTGVKETQYF.

This sequence joins TRBV11-2 and TRBJ1-3; the D is unclear. Germline values: CDR1 SGHAT, CDR2 FQNNGV. The V gene lost 6 bases and the J gene lost 4 bases, with 10 bases spanning the gap. The CDR3 has 13 amino acids. CDR3 sequence (DNA): TGTGCCAGCAGTTCCACGGGGGGAAACACCATATATTTT. As protein: CASSSTGGNTIYF. The entire variable domain, with the rest obtained from reference TRBV11-2 and TRBJ1-3, is as follows: EAGVAQSPRYKIIEKRQSVAFWCNPISGHATLYWYQQILGQGPKLLIQFQNNGVVDDSQLPKDRFSAERLKGVDSTLKIQPAKLEDSAVYLCASSSTGGNTIYFGEGSWLTVV.

This clonotype was recorded many times. The rearrangement joins TRBV6-1 to TRBJ2-7; 9 nucleotides agree with TRBD1. This CDR3 comprises 13 residues. V dropped 10 bases and J dropped 5; count of bases not matched to a gene: 9. Germline V gives CDR1 MNHNS, CDR2 SASEGT. CDR3 nucleotides: TGTGCCATCACCGGGACAGGGTTAAACGAGCAGTACTTC. It is translated as CAITGTGLNEQYF.

This clonotype showed up just once. The junction departs from the called germline gene at one end, perhaps through a read error. This sequence joins TRBV5-1 and TRBJ2-3; maybe TRBD2 (6 bases). This CDR3 is 14 amino acids long. The germline gives CDR1 SGHRS, CDR2 YFSETQ. Here the CDR3 DNA reads TGTGCCAGCAGCCCCAGGGCGGGATCAGATACGCAGTATTTT. It is translated as CASSPRAGSDTQYF.

The rearrangement links TRBV7-9 to TRBJ2-5; either TRBD1 or TRBD2 may supply D (6 bases each). Germline CDR1 is SEHNR and CDR2 is FQNEAQ (reference sequence). Trimming shortened V by 2 bases and J by 6 bases, and 16 bases separated the two germline ends. This CDR3 has 15 residues. CDR3 protein: CASSLFRGPGKTQYF. CDR3 sequence (DNA): TGTGCCAGCAGCTTATTTCGGGGGCCGGGGAAGACCCAGTACTTC.

The V call is TRBV20-1, the J call TRBJ2-5, with 10 bases that match TRBD2. The CDR3 runs to 14 residues. The J segment lost 2 bases and the V segment lost 2 bases, leaving 2 bases of the junction unmatched. CDR1 is DFQATT and CDR2 is SNEGSKA in the germline V gene (reference sequence). The CDR3 bases are TGCAGTGCTAGACCTAGCGGGGGACAAGAGACCCAGTACTTC. Its protein product is CSARPSGGQETQYF.

This clonotype was counted ten times or more. The gene calls are TRBV29-1 and TRBJ2-7; a possible D gene is TRBD1 (6 bases). This CDR3 comprises 13 residues. V gave up 5 bases and J gave up 4 bases, with 15 bases separating them. The germline gives CDR1 SQVTM, CDR2 ANQGSEA. CDR3 sequence: CSVPGQSGYEQYF. CDR3 nucleotide sequence: TGCAGCGTTCCCGGACAGTCGGGATACGAGCAGTACTTC.

In this sample, this clonotype turned up many times. V is TRBV9 and J is TRBJ2-4; the D gene is possibly TRBD2 (7 bases). The germline V gene encodes CDR1 SGDLS and CDR2 YYNGEE. V dropped 4 bases and J dropped 6 bases, with 11 bases sitting between them. The CDR3 is 13 residues long. The chain's CDR3 is CASSSAGANIQYF. The DNA for the CDR3 is TGTGCCAGCAGCTCGGCGGGGGCAAACATTCAGTACTTC.

The genes are TRBV5-4 and TRBJ1-1; D is unclear. Germline assignment: CDR1 SGHNT and CDR2 YYREEE (reference sequence). The V gene lost 6 bases and the J gene lost 4 bases, with 7 bases spanning the gap. CDR3 length equals 11 residues. The CDR3 here is CASTWGTEAFF. For the CDR3, the DNA is TGTGCCAGCACCTGGGGCACTGAAGCTTTCTTT.

This clonotype showed up just a few times. The V call is TRBV20-1, the J call TRBJ1-2; TRBD1 agrees at 7 bases. The CDR3 consists of 13 residues. The trim removed 1 base at V and 6 bases at J, leaving 5 bases unmatched. From germline, CDR1 is DFQATT and CDR2 SNEGSKA (reference sequence). In DNA, the CDR3 is TGCAGTGCTAGAGCCGGGGACAGTGATGGCTACACCTTC. It codes for CSARAGDSDGYTF.

Comments on this clonotype: The junction differs from germline at one of its ends, possibly a read error. The chain joins TRBV10-2 to TRBJ1-1; 8 positions agree with TRBD1. CDR3 length: 15 residues. The germline V gene has CDR1 WSHSY and CDR2 SAAADI. The DNA of the CDR3 is TGTGCCAGCAGCTTCCGAGACAGGGGAAGGACTGAAGCTTTCTTT. As protein: CASSFRDRGRTEAFF.

Worth noting for this clonotype: At one of its ends the junction is not consistent with the germline gene, which may arise from a read error. The rearrangement links TRBV5-4 to TRBJ2-2; D gene ambiguous. Germline V gives CDR1 SGHNT, CDR2 YYREEE (reference sequence). This CDR3 spans 11 amino acids. CDR3: CASGLFGELFF. The DNA for the CDR3 is TGTGCCAGCGGCTTGTTCGGGGAGCTGTTTTTT. Full variable domain (outside the CDR3, taken from reference TRBV5-4 and TRBJ2-2): ETGVTQSPTHLIKTRGQQVTLRCSSQSGHNTVSWYQQALGQGPQFIFQYYREEENGRGNFPPRFSGLQFPNYSSELNVNALELDDSALYLCASGLFGELFFGEGSRLTVL.

This clonotype has ten or more counts. This chain uses TRBV11-2 with TRBJ2-1, with D perhaps matching TRBD2 (6 bases). CDR1 and CDR2 from the germline V gene are SGHAT and FQNNGV. The CDR3 is made up of 15 amino acids. V was pared by 5 bases and J by 5 bases, with 16 bases between. The CDR3 DNA follows: TGTGCCAGCAGCGCCTCGGAGCGGGCTCACAATGAGCAGTTCTTC. It is translated as CASSASERAHNEQFF.

This chain joins TRBV7-9 and TRBJ2-3; 12 bases map to TRBD2. The CDR3 is 18 amino acids. V lost 5 bases to trimming and J lost 6 bases; unmatched junction nucleotides: 15. Germline V gives CDR1 SEHNR, CDR2 FQNEAQ (reference sequence). CDR3 in DNA: TGTGCCAGCAGCATACTGACTAGCGGGAGAGGTCTCGAGGATACGCAGTATTTT. Encoded protein: CASSILTSGRGLEDTQYF.

This clonotype was observed at least ten times. This rearrangement joins TRBV30 to TRBJ2-7; 7 bases line up with TRBD1. This CDR3 comprises 12 residues. Germline CDR1 and CDR2: GTSNPN and SVGIG (reference sequence). With 4 bases clipped from V and 4 bases from J, the junction kept 4 bases outside the gene matches. CDR3 sequence reads: CAWTSDRYEQYF. CDR3 nucleotides: TGTGCCTGGACCTCGGACAGGTACGAGCAGTACTTC.

This clonotype has a handful of counts. V is TRBV6-5 and J is TRBJ1-1; D gene unclear. This CDR3 is 14 amino acids long. Germline V gene sequence: CDR1 MNHEY, CDR2 SVGAGI. V lost 2 bases and J lost 2, with 9 bases in between. Here the CDR3 reads CASSYRLGNTEAFF. The CDR3 region has the DNA TGTGCCAGCAGTTACAGGTTGGGAAACACTGAAGCTTTCTTT.

This clonotype is categorized as medium-sized. The chain carries TRBV10-3 and TRBJ1-2; D perhaps matches TRBD1 (5 bases). The CDR3 is 12 residues long. Trimming left V 4 bases short and J 7 bases short, with 10 bases between. Germline CDR1 ENHRY, CDR2 SYGVKD. Written as DNA, the CDR3 is TGTGCCATCAGTGTTGGGCAGGGTGGCTACACCTTC. As protein: CAISVGQGGYTF.